This T cell receptor (beta chain) was recovered during a study of cytomegalovirus exposure and HLA in healthy donors. Findings and caveats of the study: The listing of 150 to 200 TCR beta chains classed them as cytomegalovirus-associated. HLA restriction was apparent for most CMV-associated TCR beta chains in a later analysis. What a later analysis reportedly showed was that an Asian-associated ancestry cluster had fewer N-insertions than the approximately 670-donor mean.

As concerns this clone: The antigen is unknown.

PCR amplification relied on 60 Vbeta primers (plus 13 Jbeta primers). Original methodology: About 83 million unique TCR beta chains, some 9.9 million shared, were counted in a later analysis. Generated by immunoSEQ multiplex PCR, the TCRdb table keeps only in-frame clones and is missing some. V and J calls plus clone size are reproduced from that table; the DNA served to infer D and trimming. The data hold 80,000 to 95,000 clones, with about 63% observed a single time. Germline V gene lookup returns CDR1 GTSNPN and CDR2 SVGIG (reference sequence). V lost 2 bases and J lost 9, with 23 bases in between. CDR3 length: 15 amino acids.

The clonotype originates from a woman aged 25 to 39 in good health and CMV-seronegative. Source material: PBMCs. The gene calls are TRBV30 and TRBJ2-7; possible D gene TRBD2, 6 bases. The DNA for the CDR3 is TGTGCCTGGAGTCGAGGTCCGGGCGGGGCCTTATGGCAGTACTTC. It translates to CAWSRGPGGALWQYF. Full variable domain (rest looked up from reference TRBV30 and TRBJ2-7): SQTIHQWPATLVQPVGSPLSLECTVEGTSNPNLYWYRQAAGRGLQLLFYSVGIGQISSEVPQNLSASRPQDRQFILSSKKLLLSDSGFYLCAWSRGPGGALWQYFGPGTRLTVT.